The 29 T cell receptor beta chains presented below share a single source sample, sequenced in a study of synovial regulatory T cells in juvenile arthritis. Assay used: immunoSEQ multiplex PCR; TCRdb lists only in-frame clones, some missing. Its table lists 7,500 to 10,000 clones. The sample consisted of Treg cells from blood. Subset here: remaining (HLA-DR-negative) circulating blood Treg cells. The receptors here all came from a donor aged 2-35 years with juvenile idiopathic arthritis.

The chain uses TRBV7-9 and TRBJ1-1; lacking DNA, the TRBD1 call made by TCRdb goes unchecked. CDR1 SEHNR and CDR2 FQNEAQ come from the germline V gene (reference sequence). The CDR3 has 12 residues. No DNA sequence was recorded. CDR3 in amino acids: CASSPQGGEAFF. Complete variable domain (other parts from reference TRBV7-9 and TRBJ1-1): DTGVSQNPRHKITKRGQNVTFRCDPISEHNRLYWYRQTLGQGPEFLTYFQNEAQLEKSRLLSDRFSAERPKGSFSTLEIQRTEQGDSAMYLCASSPQGGEAFFGQGTRLTVV.

The chain uses TRBV4-1 and TRBJ2-2; the D call of TRBD1 rests on TCRdb alone, since no DNA is present to check it. This CDR3 comprises 14 residues. The nucleotide record is missing. CDR1 MGHRA and CDR2 YSYEKL come from the germline V gene. The CDR3 region is CASSQGGPTGELFF.

This rearrangement joins TRBV20-1 to TRBJ1-4; the D gene TCRdb calls, TRBD1, cannot be checked with no DNA. Germline CDR1 DFQATT, CDR2 SNEGSKA (reference sequence). This CDR3 is 11 amino acids long. The protein alone is recorded here. CDR3 sequence reads: CSAHRNEKLFF.

V gene TRBV6-4 combines with J gene TRBJ1-1; TCRdb's D call of TRBD1 is untestable without DNA. Germline loops: CDR1 MRHNA, CDR2 SNTAGT. The CDR3 is 14 residues long. Only the protein sequence is given. The CDR3 spells CASSVGTGGLVAFF.

The J gene is TRBJ1-3, the V gene TRBV6-5; TCRdb lists TRBD1, though no DNA is available to test this call. In germline, CDR1 is MNHEY, CDR2 SVGAGI. The CDR3 runs 14 residues. No DNA is given. The CDR3: CASSYAGRGNTIYF.

The CDR3 reads CASSSRQGYEQYF. The V and J genes are TRBV18 and TRBJ2-7; the TCRdb D gene call, TRBD1, has no DNA to confirm it. This CDR3 has 13 amino acids. No DNA was logged. The germline V gene has CDR1 KGHSH and CDR2 LQKENI.

The chain links TRBV28 to TRBJ1-5; TCRdb reports TRBD1, a call that lacks DNA to check it against. This CDR3 has 14 residues. No DNA is given. Germline CDR1 and CDR2: MDHEN and SYDVKM. This CDR3 reads CASSLGQVNQPQHF.

The chain recombines TRBV19 with TRBJ1-2; the D call of TRBD1 rests on TCRdb alone, since no DNA is present to check it. This CDR3 has 14 amino acids. The DNA is unrecorded. Germline V lookup: CDR1 LNHDA, CDR2 SQIVND (reference sequence). CDR3 residues: CASIVRTGAHGYTF.

The genes are TRBV4-3 and TRBJ1-4. The CDR3 is 16 residues long. A DNA sequence was not provided. Germline loops: CDR1 LGHNA, CDR2 YSLEER. The CDR3 loop reads CASSQGVRHGGEKLFF.

The genes are TRBV6-6 and TRBJ2-7; TCRdb's D gene call, TRBD1, goes unchecked for lack of DNA. Germline V gene lookup returns CDR1 MNHNY and CDR2 SVGAGI (reference sequence). The length of the CDR3 is 16 residues. The protein alone is recorded here. The CDR3 is CASSWPVGTGTYEQYF.

The rearrangement uses TRBV4-3 and TRBJ2-1; the D gene TCRdb calls, TRBD2, cannot be checked with no DNA. CDR1 LGHNA and CDR2 YSLEER come from the germline V gene. This CDR3 comprises 18 residues. The nucleotide record is missing. The CDR3 spells CASSQDPLRGGRNNEQFF.

V and J are TRBV19 and TRBJ2-1; TCRdb lists TRBD1, though no DNA is available to test this call. Per germline, CDR1 LNHDA and CDR2 SQIVND (reference sequence). The CDR3 consists of 13 residues. No DNA was logged. The CDR3 loop reads CASTRGSYNEQFF.

The V call is TRBV6-5, the J call TRBJ1-2. CDR3 length: 12 residues. DNA was not recorded. CDR1 is MNHEY, CDR2 SVGAGI, per germline. CDR3 protein: CASSLSNYGYTF.

The chain joins TRBV11-3 to TRBJ1-3. Looked up from germline, CDR1 is SGHNT and CDR2 is YENEEA. The CDR3 totals 12 residues. Nucleotide data are not available. The CDR3 loop is CASSAGGNTIYF.

The chain employs TRBV5-5 and TRBJ2-3; TCRdb lists TRBD1, though no DNA is available to test this call. The CDR3 runs to 14 residues. DNA is not on record. Germline V gene data show CDR1 as SGHKS and CDR2 as YYEKEE (reference sequence). The CDR3 here is CASSLRGQGDTQYF.

The chain links TRBV19 to TRBJ2-7; TCRdb selects TRBD1, and the lack of DNA leaves this call unchecked. Germline CDR1 is LNHDA and CDR2 is SQIVND (reference sequence). The length of the CDR3 is 14 residues. No DNA has been recorded. CDR3 amino acids: CASSMQGSSYEQYF.

The V gene is TRBV18, the J gene TRBJ2-7; TCRdb selects TRBD1, and the lack of DNA leaves this call unchecked. The CDR3 is 13 residues long. The coding DNA is unavailable. Germline V gene data show CDR1 as KGHSH and CDR2 as LQKENI. The CDR3: CASSARGKFEQYF.

The chain combines TRBV6-6 with TRBJ1-1. The germline V gene encodes CDR1 MNHNY and CDR2 SVGAGI (reference sequence). The CDR3 runs 12 residues. DNA was not recorded. The CDR3 region is CASSYVLTEAFF.

The genes are TRBV19 and TRBJ2-1; the TCRdb D gene call, TRBD1, has no DNA to confirm it. CDR3 length equals 15 residues. No DNA accompanies this entry. Germline CDR1 LNHDA, CDR2 SQIVND (reference sequence). The CDR3 here is CASAFVGQGDNEQFF.

The chain is built from TRBV16 and TRBJ1-6; checking the TCRdb D call of TRBD1 is not possible without DNA. Germline V CDR1 and CDR2: KGHSY, FQNENV. The CDR3 totals 15 residues. This entry has no DNA. CDR3 loop: CASSSDRGRRSPLHF.

V gene TRBV6-6 combines with J gene TRBJ1-4; as DNA is missing, the TRBD1 call by TCRdb cannot be tested. Germline values: CDR1 MNHNY, CDR2 SVGAGI (reference sequence). The CDR3 length is 14 residues. No coding sequence is recorded. CDR3: CASSYEGGREKLFF.

The rearrangement uses TRBV19 and TRBJ2-2; the D call of TRBD1 rests on TCRdb alone, since no DNA is present to check it. Germline CDR1 reads LNHDA; CDR2 reads SQIVND (reference sequence). The CDR3 sequence is 14 residues long. A DNA sequence was not provided. The CDR3 here is CASSLQGDTGELFF.

CDR3 amino acids: CASSIKKQGNPYEQYF. The chain carries TRBV19 and TRBJ2-7; TCRdb names TRBD1, which stays unverified in the absence of DNA. CDR3 length: 16 amino acids. Nucleotide data are not available. Germline V CDR1 and CDR2: LNHDA, SQIVND (reference sequence).

The rearrangement links TRBV5-4 to TRBJ2-3; TCRdb's D call of TRBD1 is untestable without DNA. This CDR3 is built from 17 residues. The coding DNA is unavailable. Germline CDR1 is SGHNT and CDR2 is YYREEE (reference sequence). The CDR3 spells CASSLVLGQGHTDTQYF.

The chain couples TRBV6-6 to TRBJ2-7; TCRdb selects TRBD1, and the lack of DNA leaves this call unchecked. CDR1 is MNHNY, CDR2 SVGAGI, per germline (reference sequence). This CDR3 contains 15 residues. The entry carries no DNA sequence. The CDR3 spells CASSYSAAGGFEQYF.

The chain carries TRBV10-3 and TRBJ1-2; absent DNA, TCRdb's TRBD1 call cannot be checked. Germline CDR1 and CDR2: ENHRY and SYGVKD. The CDR3 runs to 13 residues. No coding sequence is recorded. The CDR3 loop is CAISDRVMDGYTF.

The gene calls are TRBV6-5 and TRBJ1-6. CDR3 size: 13 residues. The nucleotide record is missing. Germline loops: CDR1 MNHEY, CDR2 SVGAGI. CDR3: CASTASYNSPLHF.

The chain links TRBV18 to TRBJ2-3; lacking DNA, the TRBD2 call made by TCRdb goes unchecked. Germline loops: CDR1 KGHSH, CDR2 LQKENI. The CDR3 totals 14 residues. Nucleotide data are not available. Here the CDR3 reads CASSPMDLGGTQYF.

The V and J genes are TRBV4-2 and TRBJ1-4. Germline V gene sequence: CDR1 LGHNA, CDR2 YNFKEQ. This CDR3 spans 15 amino acids. No coding sequence is recorded. CDR3 sequence reads: CASSQDRYTNEKLFF.